This T cell receptor (beta chain) was identified during a study of STAT5B mutations in CD4+ large granular lymphocyte leukemia (dated by TCRdb to between 2021 and 2022). For the study in its entirety: Among the healthy controls, the CDR3 'QG' motif was associated with a particular HLA allele. The TCRbeta repertoires of CD4+ T-cell large granular lymphocyte leukemia patients were compared with the TCRbeta repertoires of healthy blood donors. The purity of purified fractions was confirmed by flow cytometry on FACSCanto II or FACSVerse to exceed 95% among lymphocytes.

The immunoSEQ assay at survey resolution was used to sequence TCRbeta rearrangements from genomic DNA. Under the source paper's analysis protocol: In the TCR sequencing data, the smallest productive clonotype frequency that could be detected was 2.59 x 10-5. Analyses included only productive TCRbeta rearrangements, meaning complete and in-frame sequences. Clonality for each sample was calculated as Simpson clonality in the immunoSEQ Analyzer version 3.0. Clones were binned by frequency as very rare, small, medium, large (1-20%) or hyperexpanded (>20%). Generation probabilities were estimated with OLGA 1.2.3, V-gene circos plots were made with VDJtools, specificities were searched in VDJdb, and CDR3 motifs were identified with GLIPH. TCRdb carries this immuneACCESS record with in-frame sequences only. Its versions omit some clonotypes, under half of them owing to an unresolved V gene in the studies checked, with the rest unexplained. That table furnishes V, J and clone size, whereas the DNA furnished D and trimming. For this sample there are about 45,000 clones; just over 85% appear just once. Of the sample, 2% to 3% is held by the ten largest clones.

Findings and caveats that apply to the study as a whole: Greater clonality appeared to be present in CD4-sorted patient repertoires than in healthy CD4+ repertoires, and the difference was retained after the putative leukemic clones were removed. Each patient's main leukemic clonotypes were private, but around 27% of these clonotypes showed up at low frequency in the non-leukemic repertoires of other patients. Data were not HLA-matched; higher clonality in CD4+ versus CD8+ T-LGLL could reflect the relatively small sample size. Enrichment of TRBV06-family usage was observed among the top patient clones (8/27) relative to healthy controls (2/35).

Healthy controls were some 34 blood donors whose buffy coats came from the Finnish Red Cross blood service. All TCR-sequenced material derived from peripheral blood: patient blood samples and healthy donor buffy coats. Peripheral blood mononuclear cells were isolated by Ficoll-Hypaque gradient centrifugation. Magnetic purification was used to isolate CD4+ cells from the buffy coats of the healthy controls. Genomic DNA was extracted with the Gentra Puregene Cell and Tissue kit and quantified on a Qubit 2.0 fluorometer. A remark on this clone: Its specific antigen is unknown. No quality values exist for individual bases; no much larger clone is one base distant.

Deletion took 7 bases off V and 4 bases off J, with a span of 18 bases between the germline ends. CDR1 and CDR2 were assigned from the germline V gene as SGHRS and YFSETQ. The CDR3 runs 15 residues from the cysteine to the phenylalanine. The read is trimmed to its CDR3 DNA, 45 bases read in frame from base 1. Recombination connected TRBV5-1 to TRBJ2-1; the D gene is perhaps TRBD1 or TRBD2, as each covers 5 bases. The source of this sequence is a human donor in good health. The sample was CD4+ T cells from blood buffy coats. The CDR3 protein is CASGAGHISYNEQFF. DNA sequence: TGCGCCAGCGGGGCGGGCCATATTAGTTACAATGAGCAGTTCTTC.